The T cell receptor beta chain under discussion was sequenced for a study of T cell responses to AZD1222 COVID-19 vaccine. Findings of the study overall: Spike-specific TCR breadth and depth went up after people got two AZD1222 doses. The study reported that nearly half of spike-specific TCRs target unmutated variant regions. Possibly, clonal diversity was underestimated; donors were largely white British and included more females.

On this clone: Its antigen is not known.

The assay was immunoSEQ multiplex PCR, and TCRdb's table has in-frame clones only and misses some. The sample lists roughly 96,000 clones; about nine tenths were seen once. Source: peripheral blood, taken on day 0 of AZD1222 vaccination. This TCR was recovered from an adult in good health.

The CDR3 here is CASRRTGAKDSNQPQHF. As DNA, the CDR3 is TGTGCCAGCAGAAGGACAGGGGCGAAGGATAGCAATCAGCCCCAGCATTTT. J is TRBJ1-5 and V is TRBV28; 9 bases map to TRBD1. The V gene's germline CDR1 is MDHEN and CDR2 SYDVKM. CDR3 length: 17 amino acids. The V and J ends lost 6 bases and 0 bases, in that order; junction bases with no gene match: 9.